This TCR beta chain emerged from a study of STAT5B mutations in CD4+ large granular lymphocyte leukemia. Details on this clone: The antigen is undetermined.

The study, taken as a whole, reports: Main leukemic clonotypes were patient-specific, but approximately 27% appeared at low frequency elsewhere. 8/27 top patient clones versus 2/35 control clones were TRBV06-family. Without HLA matching, higher CD4+ than CD8+ T-LGLL clonality could reflect small sample size.

Profiling relied on immunoSEQ multiplex PCR, and the TCRdb table lists in-frame clones only, not all of them. Of around 33,000 clones in the sample, roughly 77% are singletons; the top ten hold roughly 2%. This CDR3 has 14 residues. Trimming at V came to 5 bases and at J to 5 bases, leaving 9 bases not matched to a gene. Germline V lookup: CDR1 MNHEY, CDR2 SVGAGI. Sequencing input: CD4+ T cells from blood buffy coats. This sequence was found in a human donor in good health. This sequence joins TRBV6-5 and TRBJ2-7; 7 bases line up with TRBD1. CDR3 protein: CASSDATGAHEQYF. The DNA for the CDR3 is TGTGCCAGCAGTGACGCCACAGGGGCCCACGAGCAGTACTTC.